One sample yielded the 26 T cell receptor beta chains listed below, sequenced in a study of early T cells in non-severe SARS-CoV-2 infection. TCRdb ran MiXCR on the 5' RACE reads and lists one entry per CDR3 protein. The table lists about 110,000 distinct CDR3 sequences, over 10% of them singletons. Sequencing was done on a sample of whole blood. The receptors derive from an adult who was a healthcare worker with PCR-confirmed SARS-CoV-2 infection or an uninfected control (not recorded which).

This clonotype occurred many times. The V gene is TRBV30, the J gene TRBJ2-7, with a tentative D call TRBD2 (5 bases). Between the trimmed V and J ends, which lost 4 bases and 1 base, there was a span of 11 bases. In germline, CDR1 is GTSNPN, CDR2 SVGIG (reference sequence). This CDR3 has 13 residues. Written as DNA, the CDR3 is TGTGCCTGGACCAGTCAGCGGTCCTACGAGCAGTACTTC. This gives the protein CAWTSQRSYEQYF.

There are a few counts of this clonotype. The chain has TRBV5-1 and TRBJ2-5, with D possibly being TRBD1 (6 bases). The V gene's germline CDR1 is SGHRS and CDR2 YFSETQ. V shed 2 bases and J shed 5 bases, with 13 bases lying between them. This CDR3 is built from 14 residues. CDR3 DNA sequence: TGCGCCAGCAGCTTTGGTCTCACAGGGGAGACCCAGTACTTC. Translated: CASSFGLTGETQYF.

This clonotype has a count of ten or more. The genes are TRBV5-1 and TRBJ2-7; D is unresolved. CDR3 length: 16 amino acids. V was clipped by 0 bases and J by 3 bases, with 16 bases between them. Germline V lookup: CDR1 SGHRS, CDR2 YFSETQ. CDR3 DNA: TGCGCCAGCAGCTTGGACGCCGTAAGTTGGGGCTACGAGCAGTACTTC. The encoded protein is CASSLDAVSWGYEQYF.

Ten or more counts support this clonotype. CDR3 nucleotides: TGTGCCAGCAGTACGGGACTAGCGGGTTACAATGAGCAGTTCTTC. Amino acids: CASSTGLAGYNEQFF. This rearrangement joins TRBV6-2 or TRBV6-3 to TRBJ2-1; TRBD2 agrees at 12 bases. The CDR3 totals 15 residues. Germline trimming cut 5 bases from V and 4 bases from J; bases unmatched to any gene: 3. The germline V gene encodes CDR1 MNHEY and CDR2 SVGEGT.

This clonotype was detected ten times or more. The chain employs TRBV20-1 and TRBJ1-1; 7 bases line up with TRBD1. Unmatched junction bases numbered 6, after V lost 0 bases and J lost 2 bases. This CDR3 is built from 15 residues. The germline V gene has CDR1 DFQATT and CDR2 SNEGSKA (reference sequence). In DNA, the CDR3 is TGCAGTGCTAGAGATAGGGGACAGTTCAACACTGAAGCTTTCTTT. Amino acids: CSARDRGQFNTEAFF.

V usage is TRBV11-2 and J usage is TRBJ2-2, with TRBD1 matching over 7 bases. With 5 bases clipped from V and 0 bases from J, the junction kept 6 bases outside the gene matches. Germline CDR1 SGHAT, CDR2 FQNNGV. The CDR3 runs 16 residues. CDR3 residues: CASSPLRGPNTGELFF. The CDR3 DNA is TGTGCCAGCAGCCCCCTTAGGGGGCCGAACACCGGGGAGCTGTTTTTT.

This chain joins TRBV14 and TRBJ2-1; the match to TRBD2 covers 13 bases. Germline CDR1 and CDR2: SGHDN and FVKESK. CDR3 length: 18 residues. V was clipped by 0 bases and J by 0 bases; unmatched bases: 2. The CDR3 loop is CASSQDGLAGASYNEQFF. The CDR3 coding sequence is TGTGCCAGCAGCCAAGACGGACTAGCGGGGGCCTCCTACAATGAGCAGTTCTTC.

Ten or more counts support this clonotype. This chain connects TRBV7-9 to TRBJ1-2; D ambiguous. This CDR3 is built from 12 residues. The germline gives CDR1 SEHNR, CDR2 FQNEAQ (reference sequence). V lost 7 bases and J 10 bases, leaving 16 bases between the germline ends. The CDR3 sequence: CASTTIMSDYTF. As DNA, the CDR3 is TGTGCCAGCACCACAATAATGAGCGACTACACCTTC.

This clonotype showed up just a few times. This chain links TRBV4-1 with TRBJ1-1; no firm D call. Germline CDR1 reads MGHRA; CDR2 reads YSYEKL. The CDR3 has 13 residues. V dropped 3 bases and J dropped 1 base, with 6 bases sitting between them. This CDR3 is CASSQMKNTEAFF. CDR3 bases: TGCGCCAGCAGCCAGATGAAGAACACTGAAGCTTTCTTT.

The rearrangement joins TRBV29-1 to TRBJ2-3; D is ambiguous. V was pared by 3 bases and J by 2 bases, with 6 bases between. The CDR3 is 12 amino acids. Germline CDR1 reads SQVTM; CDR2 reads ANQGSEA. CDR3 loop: CSVDPATDTQYF. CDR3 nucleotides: TGCAGCGTTGACCCAGCCACAGATACGCAGTATTTT.

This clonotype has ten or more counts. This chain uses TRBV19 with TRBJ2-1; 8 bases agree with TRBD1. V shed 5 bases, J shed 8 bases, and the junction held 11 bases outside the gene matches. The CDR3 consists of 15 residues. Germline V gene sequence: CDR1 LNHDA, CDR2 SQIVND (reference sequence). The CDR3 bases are TGTGCCAGTAGTTCACCCCAGGGGGCGCGGGATGAGCAGTTCTTC. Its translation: CASSSPQGARDEQFF.

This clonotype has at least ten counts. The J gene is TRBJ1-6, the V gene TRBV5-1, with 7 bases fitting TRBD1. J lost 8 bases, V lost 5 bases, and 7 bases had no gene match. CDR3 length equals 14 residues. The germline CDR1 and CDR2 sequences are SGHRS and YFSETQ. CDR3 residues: CASRQGVPDSPLHF. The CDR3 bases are TGCGCCAGCAGGCAGGGGGTTCCGGATTCACCCCTCCACTTT.

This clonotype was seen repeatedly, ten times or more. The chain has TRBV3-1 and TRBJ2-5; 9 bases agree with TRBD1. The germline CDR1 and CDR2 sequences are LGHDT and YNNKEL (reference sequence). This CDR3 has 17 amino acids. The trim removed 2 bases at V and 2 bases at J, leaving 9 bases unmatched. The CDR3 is CASSQRRGQGSQETQYF. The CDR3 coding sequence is TGTGCCAGCAGCCAACGGCGAGGACAGGGGTCACAAGAGACCCAGTACTTC.

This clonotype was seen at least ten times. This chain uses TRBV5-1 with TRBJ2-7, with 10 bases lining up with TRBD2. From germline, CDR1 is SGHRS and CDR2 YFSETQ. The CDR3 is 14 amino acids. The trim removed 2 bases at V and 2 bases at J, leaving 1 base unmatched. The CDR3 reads CASSLAGGAYEQYF. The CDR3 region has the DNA TGCGCCAGCAGCTTAGCGGGAGGGGCCTACGAGCAGTACTTC.

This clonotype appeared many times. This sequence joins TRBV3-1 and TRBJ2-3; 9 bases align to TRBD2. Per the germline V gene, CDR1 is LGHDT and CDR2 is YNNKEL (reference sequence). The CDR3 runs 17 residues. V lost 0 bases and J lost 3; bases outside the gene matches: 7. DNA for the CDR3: TGTGCCAGCAGCCAAGAGGTAGCGGGAGTGGGGACAGATACGCAGTATTTT. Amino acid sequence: CASSQEVAGVGTDTQYF.

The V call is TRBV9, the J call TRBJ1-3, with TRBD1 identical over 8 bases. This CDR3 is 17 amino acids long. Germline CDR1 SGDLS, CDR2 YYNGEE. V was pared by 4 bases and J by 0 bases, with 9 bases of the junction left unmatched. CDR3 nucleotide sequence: TGTGCCAGCAGCCACCCCCGACAGGGGATCTCTGGAAACACCATATATTTT. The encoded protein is CASSHPRQGISGNTIYF.

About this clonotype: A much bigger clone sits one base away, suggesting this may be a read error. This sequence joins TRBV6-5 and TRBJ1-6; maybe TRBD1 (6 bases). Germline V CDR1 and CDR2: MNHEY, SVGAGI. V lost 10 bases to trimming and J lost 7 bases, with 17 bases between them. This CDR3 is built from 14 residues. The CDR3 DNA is TGTGCCATTCGAAAGGGGGGAGGGAATTCACCCCTCCACTTT. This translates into CAIRKGGGNSPLHF.

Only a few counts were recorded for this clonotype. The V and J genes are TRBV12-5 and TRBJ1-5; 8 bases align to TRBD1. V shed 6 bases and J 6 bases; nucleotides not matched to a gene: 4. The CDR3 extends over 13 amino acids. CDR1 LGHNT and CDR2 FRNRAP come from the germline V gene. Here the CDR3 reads CASGQTGVQPQHF. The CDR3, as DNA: TGTGCTAGTGGCCAGACAGGGGTTCAGCCCCAGCATTTT.

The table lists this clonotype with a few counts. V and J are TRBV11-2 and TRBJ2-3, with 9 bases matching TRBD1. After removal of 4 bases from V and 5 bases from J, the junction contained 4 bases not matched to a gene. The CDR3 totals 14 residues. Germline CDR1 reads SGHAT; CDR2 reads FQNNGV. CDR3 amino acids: CASSWTGAEDTQYF. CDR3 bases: TGTGCCAGCAGCTGGACAGGGGCTGAAGATACGCAGTATTTT.

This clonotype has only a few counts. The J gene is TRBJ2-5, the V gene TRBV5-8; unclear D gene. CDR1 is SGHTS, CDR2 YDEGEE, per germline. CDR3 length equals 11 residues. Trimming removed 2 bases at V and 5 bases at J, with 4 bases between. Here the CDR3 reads CASSFYETQYF. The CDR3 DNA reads TGTGCCAGCAGCTTTTACGAGACCCAGTACTTC.

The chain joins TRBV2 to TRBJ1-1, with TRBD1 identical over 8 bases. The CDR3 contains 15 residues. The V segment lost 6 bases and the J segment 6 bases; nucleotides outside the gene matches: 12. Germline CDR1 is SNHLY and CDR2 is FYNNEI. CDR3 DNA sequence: TGTGCCAGCAGAGCCGGACAGGGAGGAGTTGCTGAAGCTTTCTTT. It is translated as CASRAGQGGVAEAFF.

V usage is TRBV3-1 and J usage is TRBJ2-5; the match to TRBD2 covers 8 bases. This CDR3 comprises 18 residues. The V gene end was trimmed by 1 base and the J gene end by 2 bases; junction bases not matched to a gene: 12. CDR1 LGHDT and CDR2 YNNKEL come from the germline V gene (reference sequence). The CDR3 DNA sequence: TGTGCCAGCAGCCAAGCGGCGGGCGGGGGGCTAGAACAAGAGACCCAGTACTTC. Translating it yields CASSQAAGGGLEQETQYF.

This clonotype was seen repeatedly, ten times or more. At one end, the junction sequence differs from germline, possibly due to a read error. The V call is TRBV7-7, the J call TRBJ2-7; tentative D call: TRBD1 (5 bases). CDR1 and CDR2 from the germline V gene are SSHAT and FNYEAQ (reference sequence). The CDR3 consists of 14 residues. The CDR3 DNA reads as TGTGCTAGCAGTCCCCCCAGGGAAACCTACGAGCAGTACTTC. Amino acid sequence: CASSPPRETYEQYF.

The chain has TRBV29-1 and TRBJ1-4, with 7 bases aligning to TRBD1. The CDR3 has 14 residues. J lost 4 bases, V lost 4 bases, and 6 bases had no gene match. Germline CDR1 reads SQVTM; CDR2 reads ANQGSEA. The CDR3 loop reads CSVGTDRSNEKLFF. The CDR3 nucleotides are TGCAGCGTTGGTACGGACAGGAGTAATGAAAAACTGTTTTTT.

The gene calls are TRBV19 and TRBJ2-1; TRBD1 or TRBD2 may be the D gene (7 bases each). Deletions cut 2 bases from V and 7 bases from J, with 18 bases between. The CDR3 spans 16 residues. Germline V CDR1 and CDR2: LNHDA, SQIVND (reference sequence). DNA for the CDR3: TGTGCCAGTAGTATACAGACTGGCAGGGGGGGAAATGAGCAGTTCTTC. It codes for CASSIQTGRGGNEQFF.

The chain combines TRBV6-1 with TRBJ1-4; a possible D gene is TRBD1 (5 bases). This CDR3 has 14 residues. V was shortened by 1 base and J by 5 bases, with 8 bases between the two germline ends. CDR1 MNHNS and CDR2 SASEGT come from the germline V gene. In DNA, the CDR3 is TGTGCCAGCAGTGAAGGCTCAGGGAATGAAAAACTGTTTTTT. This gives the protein CASSEGSGNEKLFF.